This T cell receptor (beta chain) was recorded in a study of human T cells and chemical hapten exposure. About the study: In the sensitization step, 2% DPC was placed on about 2 cm by about 2 cm of upper inner arm skin. Patients received weekly diphenylcyclopropenone doses to the scalp throughout the roughly 23-week study. Study-level results: DPC sensitization left the count of TCRs above 1 in 1000 unchanged.

As to time point: pre-sensitization, week 0. Treatment defined: therapeutic diphenylcyclopropenone sensitization with weekly scalp DPC. TCRdb processed the RACE reads anew with MiXCR; each CDR3 protein has one entry. In the table there are tens of thousands of distinct CDR3 sequences, 14% of which are singletons. Concerning this clonotype itself: The antigen remains unidentified.

Per germline, CDR1 KGHDR and CDR2 SFDVKD. The CDR3 runs to 16 residues. V was pared by 4 bases and J by 1 base, with 10 bases between. The sample consisted of whole blood, taken in connection with sensitization to the hapten diphenylcyclopropenone (DPC). The chain employs TRBV24-1 and TRBJ2-6; D is possibly TRBD1 (5 bases). The sequence was collected from a woman aged 50 to 60 with alopecia areata. Some clones in this sample may be carry-over from other donors' samples. CDR3 DNA sequence: TGTGCCACCAGTGAGGACCAGGGTTCTGGGGCCAACGTCCTGACTTTC. The encoded protein is CATSEDQGSGANVLTF.